This T cell receptor beta chain was sequenced during a study of blood T cell repertoires in COVID-19. In Cohort 3, a recovered donor had either two negative PCRs, clearance, or symptom resolution. Original processing methods: Estimates of nucleated cell counts were drawn from the amplification of reference gene primers. Sequencing was performed with immunoSEQ multiplex PCR; in TCRdb, only in-frame clones are kept and a portion is missing. That table gives V, J and clone size, and the DNA gave D and trimming. The sample yields around 300,000 clones, around 86% seen once. CDR3 length: 15 residues. With 3 bases clipped from V and 5 bases from J, the junction kept 10 bases outside the gene matches. The germline V gene has CDR1 SGDLS and CDR2 YYNGEE.

The clonotype was recovered from a woman under 30 who had recovered from COVID-19. Sequencing was carried out using PBMCs or T cells enriched from blood (not recorded which). The chain links TRBV9 to TRBJ1-2; 7 positions match TRBD1. CDR3: CASSGRDSRGYGYTF. The CDR3 bases are TGTGCCAGCAGCGGAAGGGACAGCAGGGGTTATGGCTACACCTTC.